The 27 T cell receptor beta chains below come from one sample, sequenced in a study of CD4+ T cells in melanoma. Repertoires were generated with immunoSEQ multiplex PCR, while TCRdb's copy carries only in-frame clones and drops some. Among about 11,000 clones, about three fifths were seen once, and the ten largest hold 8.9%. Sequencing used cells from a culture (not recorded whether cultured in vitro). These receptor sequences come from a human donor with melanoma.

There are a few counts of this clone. CDR3: CASRRQGANTEAFF. The CDR3 bases are TGTGCCAGTAGGAGACAGGGAGCGAACACTGAAGCTTTCTTT. This chain joins TRBV19 and TRBJ1-1; TRBD1 matches at 7 bases. Germline lookup yields CDR1 LNHDA and CDR2 SQIVND (reference sequence). V shed 6 bases and J 1 base; nucleotides not matched to a gene: 5. The CDR3 extends over 14 amino acids. Combining the CDR3 with reference TRBV19 and TRBJ1-1 gives the whole variable domain DGGITQSPKYLFRKEGQNVTLSCEQNLNHDAMYWYRQDPGQGLRLIYYSQIVNDFQKGDIAEGYSVSREKKESFPLTVTSAQKNPTAFYLCASRRQGANTEAFFGQGTRLTVV.

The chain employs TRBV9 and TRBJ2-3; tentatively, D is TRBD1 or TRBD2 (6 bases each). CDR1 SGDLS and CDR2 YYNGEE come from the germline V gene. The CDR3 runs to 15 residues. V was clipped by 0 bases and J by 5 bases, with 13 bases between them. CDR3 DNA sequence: TGTGCCAGCAGCGTAGTTGGGGGGCCTGGAGATACGCAGTATTTT. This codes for CASSVVGGPGDTQYF.

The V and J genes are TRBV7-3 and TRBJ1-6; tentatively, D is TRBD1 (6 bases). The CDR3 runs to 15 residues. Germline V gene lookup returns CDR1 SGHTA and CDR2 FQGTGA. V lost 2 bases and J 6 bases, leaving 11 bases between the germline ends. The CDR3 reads CASSLGGARNSPLHF. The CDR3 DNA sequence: TGTGCCAGCAGCTTAGGGGGCGCCCGTAATTCACCCCTCCACTTT. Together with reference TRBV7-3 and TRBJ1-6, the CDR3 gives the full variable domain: GAGVSQTPSNKVTEKGKYVELRCDPISGHTALYWYRQSLGQGPEFLIYFQGTGAADDSGLPNDRFFAVRPEGSVSTLKIQRTERGDSAVYLCASSLGGARNSPLHFGNGTRLTVT.

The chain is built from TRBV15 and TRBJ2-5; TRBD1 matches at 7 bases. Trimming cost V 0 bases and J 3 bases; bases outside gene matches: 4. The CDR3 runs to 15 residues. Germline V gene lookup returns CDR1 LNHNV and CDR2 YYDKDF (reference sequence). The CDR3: CATSRDRGREETQYF. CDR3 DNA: TGTGCCACCAGCAGAGATAGGGGGCGCGAAGAGACCCAGTACTTC.

The CDR3 DNA is TGTGCCAGCCCTTGGGGCAACAAAAACATTCAGTACTTC. Its translation is CASPWGNKNIQYF. The chain has TRBV21-1 and TRBJ2-4; no check of the table's D call, TRBD1, against the DNA was made. TRBV21-1 is given as a pseudogene. CDR3 length equals 13 residues.

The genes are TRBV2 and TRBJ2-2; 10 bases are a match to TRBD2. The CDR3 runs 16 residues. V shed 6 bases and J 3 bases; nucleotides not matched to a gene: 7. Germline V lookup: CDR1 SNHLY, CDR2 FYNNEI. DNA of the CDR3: TGTGCCAGCAGCTTCTCTAGCGGGGGTTACACCGGGGAGCTGTTTTTT. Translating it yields CASSFSSGGYTGELFF.

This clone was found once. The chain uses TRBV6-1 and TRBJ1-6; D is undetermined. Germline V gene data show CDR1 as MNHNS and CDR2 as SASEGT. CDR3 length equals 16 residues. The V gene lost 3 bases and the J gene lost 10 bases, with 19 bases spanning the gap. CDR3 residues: CASSEAGRAFGSPLHF. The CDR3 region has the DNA TGTGCCAGCAGTGAGGCCGGACGGGCCTTTGGGTCACCCCTCCACTTT.

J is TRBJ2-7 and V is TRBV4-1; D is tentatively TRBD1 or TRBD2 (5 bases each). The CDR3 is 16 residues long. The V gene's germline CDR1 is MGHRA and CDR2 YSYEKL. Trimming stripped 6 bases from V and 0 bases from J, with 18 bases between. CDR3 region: CASSRIRDVSSYEQYF. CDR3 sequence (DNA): TGCGCCAGCAGTCGAATAAGGGACGTCAGCTCCTACGAGCAGTACTTC.

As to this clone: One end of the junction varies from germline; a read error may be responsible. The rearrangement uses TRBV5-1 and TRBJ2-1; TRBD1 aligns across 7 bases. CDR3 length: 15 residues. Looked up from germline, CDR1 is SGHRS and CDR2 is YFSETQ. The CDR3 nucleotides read TGCACCAGCAGCTTTACAGGGGTAGTCGTTAATGAGCAGTTCTTC. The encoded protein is CTSSFTGVVVNEQFF.

In DNA form, the CDR3 reads TGCAGCGTTGGGCCGCGGCTGTCGAGGACTGAAGCTTTCTTT. This gives the protein CSVGPRLSRTEAFF. This chain connects TRBV29-1 to TRBJ1-1; D is unresolved. Trimming shortened V by 4 bases and J by 5 bases, and 17 bases separated the two germline ends. This CDR3 has 14 amino acids. Germline CDR1 is SQVTM and CDR2 is ANQGSEA.

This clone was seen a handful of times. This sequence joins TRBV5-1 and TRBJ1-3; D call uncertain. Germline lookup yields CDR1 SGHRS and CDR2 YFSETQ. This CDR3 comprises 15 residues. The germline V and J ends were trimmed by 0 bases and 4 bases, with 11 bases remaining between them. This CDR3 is CASSLDTSLGNTIYF. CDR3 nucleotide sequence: TGCGCCAGCAGCTTGGATACCTCCCTGGGAAACACCATATATTTT.

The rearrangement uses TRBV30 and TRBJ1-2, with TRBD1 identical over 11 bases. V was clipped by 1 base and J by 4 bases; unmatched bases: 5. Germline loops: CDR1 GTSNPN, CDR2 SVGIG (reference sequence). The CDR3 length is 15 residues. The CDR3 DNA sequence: TGTGCCTGGAGTGCCCCGGACAGGGGGCTCTATGGCTACACCTTC. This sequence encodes CAWSAPDRGLYGYTF.

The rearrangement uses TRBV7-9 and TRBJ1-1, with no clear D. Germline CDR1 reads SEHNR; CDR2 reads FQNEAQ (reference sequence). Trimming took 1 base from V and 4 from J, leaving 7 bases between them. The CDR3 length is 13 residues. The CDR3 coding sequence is TGTGCCAGCAGCTTAGAGGGAAGCACTGAAGCTTTCTTT. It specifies CASSLEGSTEAFF.

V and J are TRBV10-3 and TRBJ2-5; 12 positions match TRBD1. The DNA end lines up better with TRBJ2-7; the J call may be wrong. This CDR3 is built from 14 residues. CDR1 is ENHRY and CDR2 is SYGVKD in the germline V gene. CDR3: CAMGRDRGPYEQYF. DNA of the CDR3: TGTGCCATGGGCCGGGACAGGGGGCCCTACGAGCAGTACTTC.

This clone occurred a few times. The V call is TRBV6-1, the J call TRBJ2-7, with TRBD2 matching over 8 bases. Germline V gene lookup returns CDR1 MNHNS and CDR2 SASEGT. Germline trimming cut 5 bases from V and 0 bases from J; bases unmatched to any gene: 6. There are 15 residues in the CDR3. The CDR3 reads CASSRAGAFSYEQYF. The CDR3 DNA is TGTGCCAGCAGTCGAGCGGGGGCCTTCTCCTACGAGCAGTACTTC.

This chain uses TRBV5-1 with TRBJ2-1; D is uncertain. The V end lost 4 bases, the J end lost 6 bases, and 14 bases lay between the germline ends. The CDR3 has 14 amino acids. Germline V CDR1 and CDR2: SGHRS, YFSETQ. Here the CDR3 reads CASSLYAEPNEQFF. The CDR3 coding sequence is TGCGCCAGCAGCCTATACGCGGAACCCAATGAGCAGTTCTTC.

The CDR3 region has the DNA TGCAGTGCTACTGTGGGACGGGAGCAGTTCTTC. It encodes CSATVGREQFF. This chain connects TRBV20-1 to TRBJ2-1; the D call may be TRBD1 or TRBD2 (5 bases each). The germline V gene has CDR1 DFQATT and CDR2 SNEGSKA (reference sequence). The CDR3 is made up of 11 amino acids. With 4 bases removed from V and 10 bases from J, the gap between germline ends came to 11 bases.

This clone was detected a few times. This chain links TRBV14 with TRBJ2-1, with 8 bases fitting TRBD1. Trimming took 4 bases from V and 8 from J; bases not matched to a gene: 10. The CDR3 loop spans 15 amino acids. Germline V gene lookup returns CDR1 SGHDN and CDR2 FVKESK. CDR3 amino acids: CASSRGTGGWYEQFF. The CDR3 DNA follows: TGTGCCAGCAGCCGCGGGACAGGAGGGTGGTATGAGCAGTTCTTC.

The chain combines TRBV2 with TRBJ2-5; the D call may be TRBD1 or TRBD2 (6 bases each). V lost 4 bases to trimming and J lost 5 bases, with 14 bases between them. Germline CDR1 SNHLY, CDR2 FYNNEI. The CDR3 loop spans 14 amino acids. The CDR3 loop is CASSGPTGRETQYF. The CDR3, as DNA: TGTGCCAGCAGTGGTCCAACAGGGAGGGAGACCCAGTACTTC.

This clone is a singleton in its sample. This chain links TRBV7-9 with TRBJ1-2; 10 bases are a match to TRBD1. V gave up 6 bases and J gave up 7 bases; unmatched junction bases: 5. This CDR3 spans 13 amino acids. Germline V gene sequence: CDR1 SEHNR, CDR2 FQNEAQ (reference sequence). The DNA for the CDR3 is TGTGCCAGCAGAGGGACAGGGGCTTTTGGCTACACCTTC. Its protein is CASRGTGAFGYTF.

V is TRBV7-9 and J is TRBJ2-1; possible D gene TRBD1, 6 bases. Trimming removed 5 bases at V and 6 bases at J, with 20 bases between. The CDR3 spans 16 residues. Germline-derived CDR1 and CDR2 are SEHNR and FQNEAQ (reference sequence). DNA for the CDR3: TGTGCCAGCAGCAAACAGGGAACGACGAGCCGCAATGAGCAGTTCTTC. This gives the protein CASSKQGTTSRNEQFF.

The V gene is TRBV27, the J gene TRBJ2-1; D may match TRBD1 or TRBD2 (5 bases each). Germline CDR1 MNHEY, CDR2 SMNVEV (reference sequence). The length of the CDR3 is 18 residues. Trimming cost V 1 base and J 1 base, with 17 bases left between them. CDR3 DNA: TGTGCCAGCAGTTTATACGCCGGGACGCGCTCTTCCTACAATGAGCAGTTCTTC. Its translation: CASSLYAGTRSSYNEQFF.

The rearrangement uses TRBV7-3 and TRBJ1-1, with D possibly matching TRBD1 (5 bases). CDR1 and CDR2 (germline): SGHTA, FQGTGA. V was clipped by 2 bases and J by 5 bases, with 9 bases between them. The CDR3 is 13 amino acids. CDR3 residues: CASSLFGGTEAFF. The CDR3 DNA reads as TGTGCCAGCAGCTTATTCGGGGGGACTGAAGCTTTCTTT. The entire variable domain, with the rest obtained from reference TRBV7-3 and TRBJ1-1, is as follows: GAGVSQTPSNKVTEKGKYVELRCDPISGHTALYWYRQSLGQGPEFLIYFQGTGAADDSGLPNDRFFAVRPEGSVSTLKIQRTERGDSAVYLCASSLFGGTEAFFGQGTRLTVV.

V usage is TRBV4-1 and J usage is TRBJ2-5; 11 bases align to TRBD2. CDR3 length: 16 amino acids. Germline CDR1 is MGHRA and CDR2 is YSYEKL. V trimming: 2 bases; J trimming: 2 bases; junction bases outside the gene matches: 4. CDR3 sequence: CASSQPGLAVQETQYF. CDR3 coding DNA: TGCGCCAGCAGCCAACCGGGACTAGCGGTTCAAGAGACCCAGTACTTC.

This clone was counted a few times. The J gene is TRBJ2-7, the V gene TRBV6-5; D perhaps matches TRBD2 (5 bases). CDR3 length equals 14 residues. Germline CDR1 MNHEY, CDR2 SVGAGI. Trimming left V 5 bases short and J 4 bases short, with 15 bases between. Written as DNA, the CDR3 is TGTGCCAGCAGTCCCCGAGGAGGCGGTTACGAGCAGTACTTC. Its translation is CASSPRGGGYEQYF.

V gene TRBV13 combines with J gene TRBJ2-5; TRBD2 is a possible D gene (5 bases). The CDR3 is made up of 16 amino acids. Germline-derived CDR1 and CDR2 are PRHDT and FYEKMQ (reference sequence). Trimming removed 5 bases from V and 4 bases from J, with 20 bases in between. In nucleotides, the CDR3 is TGTGCCAGCAGCCGAACCCGAACTAGGCTCGGAGAGACCCAGTACTTC. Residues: CASSRTRTRLGETQYF.

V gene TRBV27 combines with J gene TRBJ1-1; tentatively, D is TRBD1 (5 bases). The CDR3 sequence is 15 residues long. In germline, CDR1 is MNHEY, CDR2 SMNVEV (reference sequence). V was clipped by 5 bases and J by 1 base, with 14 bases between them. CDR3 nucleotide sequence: TGTGCCAGCAGTAACCCCGGGCAGGGGAACACTGAAGCTTTCTTT. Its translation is CASSNPGQGNTEAFF.